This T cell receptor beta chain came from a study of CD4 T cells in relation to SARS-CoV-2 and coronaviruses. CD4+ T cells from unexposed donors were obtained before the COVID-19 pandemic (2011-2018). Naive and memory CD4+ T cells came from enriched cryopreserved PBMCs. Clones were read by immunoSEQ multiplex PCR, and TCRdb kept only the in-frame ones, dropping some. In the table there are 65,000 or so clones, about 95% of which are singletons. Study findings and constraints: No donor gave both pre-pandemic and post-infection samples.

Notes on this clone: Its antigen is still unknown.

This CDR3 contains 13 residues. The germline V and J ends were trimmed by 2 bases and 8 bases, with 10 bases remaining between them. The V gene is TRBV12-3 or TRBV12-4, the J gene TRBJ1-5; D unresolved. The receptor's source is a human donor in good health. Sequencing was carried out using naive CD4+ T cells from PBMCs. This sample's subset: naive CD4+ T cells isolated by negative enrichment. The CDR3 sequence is CASSLQVFEPQHF. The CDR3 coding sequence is TGTGCCAGCAGTTTACAGGTCTTCGAGCCCCAGCATTTT.